The clone carrying this TCR beta chain was detected only once. Antigen: not known. TCRdb's copy holds only in-frame clones and misses some; the assay was immunoSEQ multiplex PCR. The table has approximately 82,000 clones, over 85% seen once; the top ten hold about 0.61%. Germline lookup yields CDR1 MNHEY and CDR2 SVGAGI. CDR3 length: 15 amino acids. V was shortened by 5 bases and J by 2 bases, with 13 bases between the two germline ends. This entry is derived from a study of OX40 agonist ivuxolimab in advanced cancers. About the study: Patients enrolled in dose escalation were diagnosed with hepatocellular carcinoma, melanoma, renal cell or head and neck cancer. Study findings and constraints: At doses 0.1 to 3.0 mg/kg, CD4+ and CD8+ clones expanded.

This chain joins TRBV6-5 and TRBJ1-3; TRBD1 might be the D (5 bases). The material was CD4+ or CD8+ T cells sorted from blood, obtained in a trial of the OX40 agonist ivuxolimab. This receptor was identified in an adult with an advanced solid tumor such as melanoma, head and neck, liver or kidney cancer. The CDR3 nucleotides read TGTGCCAGCAGTACCCCGGGCAGGGCTGGAAACACCATATATTTT. Translated: CASSTPGRAGNTIYF.